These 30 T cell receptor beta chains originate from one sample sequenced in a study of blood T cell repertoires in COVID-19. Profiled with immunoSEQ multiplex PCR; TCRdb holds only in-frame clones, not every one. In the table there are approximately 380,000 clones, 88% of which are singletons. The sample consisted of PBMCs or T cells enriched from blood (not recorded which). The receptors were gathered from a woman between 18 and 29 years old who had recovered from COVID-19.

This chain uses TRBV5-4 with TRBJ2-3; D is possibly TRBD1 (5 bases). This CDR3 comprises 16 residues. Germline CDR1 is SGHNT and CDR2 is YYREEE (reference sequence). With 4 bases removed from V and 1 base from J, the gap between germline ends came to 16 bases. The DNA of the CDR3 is TGTGCCAGCAGCGTGGGGCATCAAACAGGCACAGATACGCAGTATTTT. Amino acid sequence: CASSVGHQTGTDTQYF.

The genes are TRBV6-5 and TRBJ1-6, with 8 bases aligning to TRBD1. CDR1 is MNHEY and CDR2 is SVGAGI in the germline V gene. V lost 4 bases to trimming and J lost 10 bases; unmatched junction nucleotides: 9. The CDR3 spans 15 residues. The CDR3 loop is CASSSGQGRGSPLHF. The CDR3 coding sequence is TGTGCCAGCAGTTCTGGACAGGGAAGAGGGTCACCCCTCCACTTT.

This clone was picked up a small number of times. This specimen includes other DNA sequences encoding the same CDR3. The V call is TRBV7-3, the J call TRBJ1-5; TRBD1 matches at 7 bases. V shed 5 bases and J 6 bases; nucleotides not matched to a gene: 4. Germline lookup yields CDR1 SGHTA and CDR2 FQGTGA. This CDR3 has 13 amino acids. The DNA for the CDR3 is TGTGCCAGCAGCGAGGGGGCGGGTCAGCCCCAGCATTTT. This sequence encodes CASSEGAGQPQHF.

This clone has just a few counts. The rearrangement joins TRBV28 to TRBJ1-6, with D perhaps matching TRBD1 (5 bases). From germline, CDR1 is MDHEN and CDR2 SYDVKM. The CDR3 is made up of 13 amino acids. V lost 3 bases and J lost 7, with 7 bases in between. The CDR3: CASSFPGNSPLHF. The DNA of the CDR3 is TGTGCCAGCAGTTTCCCAGGGAATTCACCCCTCCACTTT.

The CDR3 reads CASSFPAGTASEKLFF. The CDR3 DNA reads TGTGCCAGCAGTTTTCCCGCGGGGACAGCTTCTGAAAAACTGTTTTTT. J is TRBJ1-4 and V is TRBV28, with TRBD1 matching 7 bases. V shed 3 bases, J shed 7 bases, and the junction held 11 bases outside the gene matches. CDR1 is MDHEN and CDR2 is SYDVKM in the germline V gene. The length of the CDR3 is 16 residues.

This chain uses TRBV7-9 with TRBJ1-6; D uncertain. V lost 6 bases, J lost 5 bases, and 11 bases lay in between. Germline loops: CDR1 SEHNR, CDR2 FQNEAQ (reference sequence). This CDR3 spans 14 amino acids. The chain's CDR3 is CASSSQSDNSPLHF. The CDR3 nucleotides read TGTGCCAGCAGTTCACAGTCGGATAATTCACCCCTCCACTTT.

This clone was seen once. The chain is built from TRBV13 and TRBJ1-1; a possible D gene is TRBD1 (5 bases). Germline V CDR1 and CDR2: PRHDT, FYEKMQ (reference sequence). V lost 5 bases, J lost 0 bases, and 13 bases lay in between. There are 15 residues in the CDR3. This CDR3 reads CASSHPGGLNTEAFF. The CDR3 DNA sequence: TGTGCCAGCAGCCACCCCGGGGGGTTGAACACTGAAGCTTTCTTT.

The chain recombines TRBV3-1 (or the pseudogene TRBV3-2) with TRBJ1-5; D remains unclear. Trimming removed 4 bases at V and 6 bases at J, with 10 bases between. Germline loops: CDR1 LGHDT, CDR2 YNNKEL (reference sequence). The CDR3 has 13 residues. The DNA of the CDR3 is TGTGCCAGCAGCCTTTCAATCGGTCAGCCCCAGCATTTT. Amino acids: CASSLSIGQPQHF.

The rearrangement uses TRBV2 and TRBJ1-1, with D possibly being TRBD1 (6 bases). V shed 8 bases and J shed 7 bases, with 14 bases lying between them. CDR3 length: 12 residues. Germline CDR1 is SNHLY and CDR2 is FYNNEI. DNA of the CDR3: TGTGCCAGCTTTGGGACACTAGGTGAAGCTTTCTTT. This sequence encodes CASFGTLGEAFF.

The CDR3 DNA reads TGCGCCAGCGGGACAGGGGAGACCCAGTACTTC. Amino acids: CASGTGETQYF. The J gene is TRBJ2-5, the V gene TRBV4-1; TRBD1 agrees at 9 bases. J was trimmed by 5 bases and V by 8 bases; bases with no gene match: 0. The CDR3 extends over 11 amino acids. CDR1 is MGHRA and CDR2 is YSYEKL in the germline V gene.

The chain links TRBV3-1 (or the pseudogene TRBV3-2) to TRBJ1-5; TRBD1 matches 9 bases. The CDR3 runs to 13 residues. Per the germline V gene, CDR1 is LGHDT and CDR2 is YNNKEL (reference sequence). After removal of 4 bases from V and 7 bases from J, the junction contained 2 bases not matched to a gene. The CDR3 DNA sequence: TGTGCCAGCAGCCGGGACAGGGAACAGCCCCAGCATTTT. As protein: CASSRDREQPQHF.

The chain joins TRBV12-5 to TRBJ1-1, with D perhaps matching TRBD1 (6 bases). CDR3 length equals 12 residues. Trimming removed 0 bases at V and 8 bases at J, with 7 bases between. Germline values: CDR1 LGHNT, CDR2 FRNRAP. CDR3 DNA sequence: TGTGCTAGTGGTTTGGTCGGGACAGAAGCTTTCTTT. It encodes CASGLVGTEAFF.

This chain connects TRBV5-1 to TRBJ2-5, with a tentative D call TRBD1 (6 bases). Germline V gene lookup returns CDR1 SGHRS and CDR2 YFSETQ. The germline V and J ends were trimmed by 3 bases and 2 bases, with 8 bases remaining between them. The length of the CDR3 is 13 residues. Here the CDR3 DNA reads TGCGCCAGCAGCTGGACAGCACAAGAGACCCAGTACTTC. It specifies CASSWTAQETQYF.

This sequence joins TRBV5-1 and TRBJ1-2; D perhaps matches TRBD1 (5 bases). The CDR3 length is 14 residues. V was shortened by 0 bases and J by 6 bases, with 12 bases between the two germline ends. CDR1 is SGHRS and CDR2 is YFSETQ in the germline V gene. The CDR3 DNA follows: TGCGCCAGCAGCTTGGCGGCAGGGTCGCATGGCTACACCTTC. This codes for CASSLAAGSHGYTF.

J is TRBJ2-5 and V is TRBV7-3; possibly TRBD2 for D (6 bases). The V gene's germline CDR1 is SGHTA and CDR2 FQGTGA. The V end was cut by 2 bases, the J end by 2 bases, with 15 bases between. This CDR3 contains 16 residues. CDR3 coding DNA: TGTGCCAGCAGCTTAGGGGGACTCCTAGGGCAAGAGACCCAGTACTTC. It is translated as CASSLGGLLGQETQYF.

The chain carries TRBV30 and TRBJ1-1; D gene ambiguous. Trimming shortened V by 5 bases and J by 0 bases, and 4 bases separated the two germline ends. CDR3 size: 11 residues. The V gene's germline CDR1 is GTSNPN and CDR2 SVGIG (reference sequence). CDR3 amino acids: CAWDLNTEAFF. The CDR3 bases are TGTGCCTGGGACTTGAACACTGAAGCTTTCTTT.

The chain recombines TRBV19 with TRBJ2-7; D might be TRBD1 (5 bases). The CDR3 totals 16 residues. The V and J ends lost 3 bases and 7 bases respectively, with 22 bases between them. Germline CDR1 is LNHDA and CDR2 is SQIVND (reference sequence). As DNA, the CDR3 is TGTGCCAGTAGTATTATATACAGGAGAGGATCGGAGGAGCAGTACTTC. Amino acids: CASSIIYRRGSEEQYF.

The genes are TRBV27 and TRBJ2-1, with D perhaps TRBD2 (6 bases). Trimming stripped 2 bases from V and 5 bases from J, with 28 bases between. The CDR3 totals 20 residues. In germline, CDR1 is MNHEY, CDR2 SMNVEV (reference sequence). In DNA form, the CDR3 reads TGTGCCAGCAGTTTAGGAAGACTAGAAATTTTTCCCCAAGCACACAATGAGCAGTTCTTC. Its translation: CASSLGRLEIFPQAHNEQFF.

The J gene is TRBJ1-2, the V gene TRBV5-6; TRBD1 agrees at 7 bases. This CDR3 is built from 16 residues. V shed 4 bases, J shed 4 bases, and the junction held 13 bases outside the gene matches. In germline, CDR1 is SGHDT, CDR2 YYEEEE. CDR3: CASSASGTEILYGYTF. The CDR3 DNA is TGTGCCAGCAGCGCATCCGGGACAGAGATCCTCTATGGCTACACCTTC.

The chain's CDR3 is CASSGQGVFSGNTIYF. Written as DNA, the CDR3 is TGTGCCAGCAGTGGACAGGGGGTTTTCTCTGGAAACACCATATATTTT. This chain links TRBV6-1 with TRBJ1-3; 9 bases match TRBD1. Germline CDR1 reads MNHNS; CDR2 reads SASEGT. Losses at the gene ends were 4 bases for V and 0 bases for J; bases not matched to a gene: 4. The CDR3 totals 16 residues.

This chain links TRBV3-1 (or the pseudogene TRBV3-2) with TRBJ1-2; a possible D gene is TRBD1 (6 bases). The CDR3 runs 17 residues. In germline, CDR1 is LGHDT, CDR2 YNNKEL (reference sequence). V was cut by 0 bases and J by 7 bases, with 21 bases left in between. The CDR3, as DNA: TGTGCCAGCAGCCAAGATAAGGCTCAGGGGCGCCGAGGTGGCTACACCTTC. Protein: CASSQDKAQGRRGGYTF.

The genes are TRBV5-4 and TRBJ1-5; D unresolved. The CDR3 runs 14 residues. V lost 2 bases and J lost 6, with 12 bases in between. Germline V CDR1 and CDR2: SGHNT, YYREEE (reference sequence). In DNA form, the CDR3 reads TGTGCCAGCAGCTTAGACCCCGCGGCTCAGCCCCAGCATTTT. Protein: CASSLDPAAQPQHF.

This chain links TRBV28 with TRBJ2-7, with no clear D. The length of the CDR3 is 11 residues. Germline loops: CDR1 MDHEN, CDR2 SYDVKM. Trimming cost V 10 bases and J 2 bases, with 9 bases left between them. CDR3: CATGVTYEQYF. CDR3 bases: TGTGCCACCGGAGTTACCTACGAGCAGTACTTC.

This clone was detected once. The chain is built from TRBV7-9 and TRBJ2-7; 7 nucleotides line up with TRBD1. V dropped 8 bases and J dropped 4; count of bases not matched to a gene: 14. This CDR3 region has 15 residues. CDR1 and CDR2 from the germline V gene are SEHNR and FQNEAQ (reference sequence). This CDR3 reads CASLAAGDRIYEQYF. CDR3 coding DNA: TGTGCCAGCCTAGCAGCCGGGGACAGAATTTACGAGCAGTACTTC. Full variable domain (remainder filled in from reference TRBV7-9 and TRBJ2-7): DTGVSQNPRHKITKRGQNVTFRCDPISEHNRLYWYRQTLGQGPEFLTYFQNEAQLEKSRLLSDRFSAERPKGSFSTLEIQRTEQGDSAMYLCASLAAGDRIYEQYFGPGTRLTVT.

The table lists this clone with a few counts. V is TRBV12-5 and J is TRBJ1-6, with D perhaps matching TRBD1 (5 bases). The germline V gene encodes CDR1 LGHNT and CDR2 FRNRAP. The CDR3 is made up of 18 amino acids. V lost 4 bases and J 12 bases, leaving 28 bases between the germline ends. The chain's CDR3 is CASGSHVGLGDLRGPLHF. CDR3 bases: TGTGCTAGTGGTTCACACGTCGGACTTGGGGACTTGCGGGGACCCCTCCACTTT.

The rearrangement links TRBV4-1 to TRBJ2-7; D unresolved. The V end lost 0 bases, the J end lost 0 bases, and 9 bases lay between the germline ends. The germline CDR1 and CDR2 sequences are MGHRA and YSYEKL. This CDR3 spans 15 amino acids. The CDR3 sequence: CASSQDPGYSYEQYF. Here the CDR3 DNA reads TGCGCCAGCAGCCAAGATCCCGGTTACTCCTACGAGCAGTACTTC.

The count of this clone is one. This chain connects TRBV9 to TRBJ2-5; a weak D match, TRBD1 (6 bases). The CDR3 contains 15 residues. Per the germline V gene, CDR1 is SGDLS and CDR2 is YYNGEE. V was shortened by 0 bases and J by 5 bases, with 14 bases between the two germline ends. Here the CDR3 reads CASSVAQGHWETQYF. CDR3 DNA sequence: TGTGCCAGCAGCGTAGCACAGGGACATTGGGAGACCCAGTACTTC.

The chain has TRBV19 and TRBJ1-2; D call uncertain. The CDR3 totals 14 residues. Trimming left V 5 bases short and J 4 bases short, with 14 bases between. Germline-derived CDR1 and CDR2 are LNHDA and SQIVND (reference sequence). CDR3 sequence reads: CASSPREPVYGYTF. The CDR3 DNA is TGTGCCAGTAGTCCGCGGGAGCCGGTCTATGGCTACACCTTC.

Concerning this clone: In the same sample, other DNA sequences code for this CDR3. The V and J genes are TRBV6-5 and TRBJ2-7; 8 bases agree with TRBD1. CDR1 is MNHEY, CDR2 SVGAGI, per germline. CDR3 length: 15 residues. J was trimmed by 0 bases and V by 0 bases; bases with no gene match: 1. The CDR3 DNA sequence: TGTGCCAGCAGTTACTCGGGGACAGGCTCCTACGAGCAGTACTTC. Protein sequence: CASSYSGTGSYEQYF.

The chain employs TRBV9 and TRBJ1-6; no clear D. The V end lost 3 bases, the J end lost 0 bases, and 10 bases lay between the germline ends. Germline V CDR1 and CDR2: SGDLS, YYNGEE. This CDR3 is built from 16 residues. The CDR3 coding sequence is TGTGCCAGCAGCGCCAGAGACTACTCCTATAATTCACCCCTCCACTTT. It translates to CASSARDYSYNSPLHF.